These 13 T cell receptor beta chains originate from one sample sequenced in a study of metastatic and nonmetastatic thyroid tumors. TCRdb re-analyzed the PCR reads using MiXCR. Found here are some 54,000 clones, around a sixth of them singletons; the top ten hold 3%. All patients were untreated before thyroid surgery. Sequencing input: blood. Receptors originate from a female donor with papillary thyroid cancer or a benign thyroid nodule (not recorded which). Some clones in this sample may be carry-over from other donors' samples.

This clone was seen once. The chain uses TRBV11-2 and TRBJ2-7, with D perhaps matching TRBD1 (6 bases). The V gene lost 0 bases and the J gene lost 2 bases, with 20 bases spanning the gap. The CDR3 is 18 amino acids. Germline CDR1 reads SGHAT; CDR2 reads FQNNGV. The CDR3 DNA follows: TGTGCCAGCAGCTTAGATCTGGGGACGGGACAAGGGACCTACGAGCAGTACTTC. It specifies CASSLDLGTGQGTYEQYF.

This clone has a count of ten or more. This chain uses TRBV6-2 or TRBV6-3 with TRBJ1-4, with 9 bases aligning to TRBD1. The junction had 14 bases not matched to a gene; V was cut back by 7 bases and J by 8 bases. CDR3 length equals 16 residues. CDR1 MNHEY and CDR2 SVGEGT come from the germline V gene. CDR3 coding DNA: TGTGCCAGCACCAAGCCCCGGGGACAGGGACCCGAAAAACTGTTTTTT. Translating gives CASTKPRGQGPEKLFF.

Comment on this clone: This may come from a read error, since a much larger clone is one base off. The chain joins TRBV6-2 or TRBV6-3 to TRBJ2-5; D is ambiguous. This CDR3 comprises 11 residues. Germline CDR1 reads MNHEY; CDR2 reads SVGEGT. Trimming stripped 6 bases from V and 7 bases from J, with 9 bases between. CDR3 nucleotides: TGTGCCAGCAGAGCTTATGGGACCCAGTACTTC. Amino acid sequence: CASRAYGTQYF.

This clone was detected only a few times. Just one base apart from a much larger clone, this may be a read error. V gene TRBV11-2 combines with J gene TRBJ2-6; the D call may be TRBD1 or TRBD2 (5 bases each). The CDR3 covers 16 residues. The ends were cut back, 4 bases at V and 1 base at J, with 11 bases in the middle. Germline CDR1 SGHAT, CDR2 FQNNGV. The CDR3 is CASSSFGASGANVLTF. In DNA form, the CDR3 reads TGTGCCAGCAGCTCATTCGGGGCATCTGGGGCCAACGTCCTGACTTTC.

This clone was seen more than once but under ten times. The CDR3 does not end in the conserved phenylalanine or tryptophan, so this is likely a read error. V and J are TRBV6-2 or TRBV6-3 and TRBJ1-2; D gene uncertain. The CDR3 sequence is 14 residues long. Trimming left V 0 bases short and J 4 bases short, with 9 bases between. CDR1 and CDR2 (germline): MNHEY, SVGEGT. CDR3 bases: TGTGCCAGCAGTTACTCACAGCTGGCCTATGGCTACACCTTA. Its translation is CASSYSQLAYGYTL.

This clone was found a few times. The junction shows a germline mismatch at one end, possibly a read error. The chain has TRBV5-6 and TRBJ2-1, with 7 bases fitting TRBD2. CDR3 size: 16 residues. The germline gives CDR1 SGHDT, CDR2 YYEEEE. As DNA, the CDR3 is TGTGTCAGCAGCTTGGCGGCGAGCGGGACTTACAATGAGCAGTTCTTC. Translated: CVSSLAASGTYNEQFF.

This clone was observed many times. The V call is TRBV6-1, the J call TRBJ1-4; TRBD1 matches 7 bases. With 7 bases clipped from V and 8 bases from J, the junction kept 16 bases outside the gene matches. Germline-derived CDR1 and CDR2 are MNHNS and SASEGT. CDR3 length: 16 residues. In DNA form, the CDR3 reads TGTGCCAGCACCGACACCTCACAGGGGTTCCGGGAAAAACTGTTTTTT. The encoded protein is CASTDTSQGFREKLFF.

This clone was seen repeatedly, ten times or more. The chain recombines TRBV10-3 with TRBJ1-3, with a tentative D call TRBD1 (6 bases). V lost 2 bases, J lost 5 bases, and 10 bases lay in between. CDR3 length equals 14 residues. Germline values: CDR1 ENHRY, CDR2 SYGVKD. CDR3 bases: TGTGCCATCAGTGAGGGAGGGGGAAGAAACACCATATATTTT. It encodes CAISEGGGRNTIYF.

This clone has at least ten counts. The genes are TRBV6-1 and TRBJ2-1, with D perhaps matching TRBD2 (6 bases). The CDR3 spans 13 residues. CDR1 is MNHNS, CDR2 SASEGT, per germline. V lost 5 bases and J 13 bases, leaving 18 bases between the germline ends. CDR3: CASSPRLSGPQFF. Written as DNA, the CDR3 is TGTGCCAGCAGTCCCCGACTAAGCGGGCCCCAGTTCTTC.

This clone appeared many times. The gene calls are TRBV5-1 and TRBJ1-5; D is unclear. Germline CDR1 is SGHRS and CDR2 is YFSETQ. V was pared by 0 bases and J by 4 bases, with 11 bases between. The CDR3 has 15 residues. The CDR3, as DNA: TGCGCCAGCAGCTTGGAAGGGTTCGGAAATCAGCCCCAGCATTTT. This gives the protein CASSLEGFGNQPQHF.

This clone was counted only a few times. The CDR3 sequence: CASIAQVLLPDYEQYF. The CDR3 DNA reads TGTGCCAGCATCGCCCAGGTGCTCCTGCCAGACTACGAGCAGTACTTC. The chain uses TRBV28 and TRBJ2-7, with unresolved D. This CDR3 comprises 16 residues. The V and J ends lost 7 bases and 3 bases respectively, with 22 bases between them. Germline V CDR1 and CDR2: MDHEN, SYDVKM.

This clone appeared many times. The chain couples TRBV6-1 to TRBJ2-3, with D tentatively TRBD1 (5 bases). CDR3 length: 14 amino acids. CDR1 and CDR2 from the germline V gene are MNHNS and SASEGT. The ends were cut back, 6 bases at V and 4 bases at J, with 14 bases in the middle. CDR3 amino acids: CASSQMWGPDTQYF. In DNA, the CDR3 is TGTGCCAGCAGCCAGATGTGGGGCCCAGATACGCAGTATTTT.

The rearrangement links TRBV7-9 to TRBJ2-5, with 10 bases aligning to TRBD1. The CDR3 sequence is 17 residues long. The V and J ends lost 7 bases and 0 bases, in that order; junction bases with no gene match: 11. Germline CDR1 reads SEHNR; CDR2 reads FQNEAQ (reference sequence). CDR3 nucleotides: TGTGCCAGCATCTTGAGGACAGGGGGTTCTTACCAAGAGACCCAGTACTTC. Its translation is CASILRTGGSYQETQYF. Using reference TRBV7-9 and TRBJ2-5 for the parts outside the CDR3, the full variable domain is DTGVSQNPRHKITKRGQNVTFRCDPISEHNRLYWYRQTLGQGPEFLTYFQNEAQLEKSRLLSDRFSAERPKGSFSTLEIQRTEQGDSAMYLCASILRTGGSYQETQYFGPGTRLLVL.